This T cell receptor (beta chain) was sequenced for a study of OX40 agonist ivuxolimab in advanced cancers. The table came from immunoSEQ multiplex PCR; TCRdb's copy has only in-frame clones and leaves some out. This sample has 95,000 to 150,000 clones, with roughly 93% found just once. Per germline, CDR1 SGHKS and CDR2 YYEKEE (reference sequence). Trimming took off 4 bases at V and 7 bases at J, with 12 bases between the two ends. The CDR3 is 13 amino acids. Source: CD4+ or CD8+ T cells sorted from blood, taken in a trial of the OX40 agonist ivuxolimab. The gene calls are TRBV5-5 and TRBJ2-1; TRBD1 might be the D (6 bases). This TCR was sampled from an adult with an advanced solid tumor such as melanoma, head and neck, liver or kidney cancer. CDR3 in DNA: TGTGCCAGCAGCGGAACCGGACAGAATGAGCAGTTCTTC. It specifies CASSGTGQNEQFF.